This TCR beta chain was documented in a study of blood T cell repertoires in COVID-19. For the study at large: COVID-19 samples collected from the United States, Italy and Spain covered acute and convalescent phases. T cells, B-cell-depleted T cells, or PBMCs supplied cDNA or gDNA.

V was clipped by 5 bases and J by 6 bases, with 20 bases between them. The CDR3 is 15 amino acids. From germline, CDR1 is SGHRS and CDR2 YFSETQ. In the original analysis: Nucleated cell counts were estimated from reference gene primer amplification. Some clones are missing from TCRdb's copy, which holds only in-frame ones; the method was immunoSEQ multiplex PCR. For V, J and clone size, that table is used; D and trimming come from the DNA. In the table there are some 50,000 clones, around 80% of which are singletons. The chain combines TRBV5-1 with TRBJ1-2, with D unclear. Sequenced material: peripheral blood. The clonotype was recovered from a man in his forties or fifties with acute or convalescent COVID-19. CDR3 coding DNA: TGCGCCAGCAGTTCGTCCCTAGGAGCCTTGGATGGCTACACCTTC. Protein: CASSSSLGALDGYTF.